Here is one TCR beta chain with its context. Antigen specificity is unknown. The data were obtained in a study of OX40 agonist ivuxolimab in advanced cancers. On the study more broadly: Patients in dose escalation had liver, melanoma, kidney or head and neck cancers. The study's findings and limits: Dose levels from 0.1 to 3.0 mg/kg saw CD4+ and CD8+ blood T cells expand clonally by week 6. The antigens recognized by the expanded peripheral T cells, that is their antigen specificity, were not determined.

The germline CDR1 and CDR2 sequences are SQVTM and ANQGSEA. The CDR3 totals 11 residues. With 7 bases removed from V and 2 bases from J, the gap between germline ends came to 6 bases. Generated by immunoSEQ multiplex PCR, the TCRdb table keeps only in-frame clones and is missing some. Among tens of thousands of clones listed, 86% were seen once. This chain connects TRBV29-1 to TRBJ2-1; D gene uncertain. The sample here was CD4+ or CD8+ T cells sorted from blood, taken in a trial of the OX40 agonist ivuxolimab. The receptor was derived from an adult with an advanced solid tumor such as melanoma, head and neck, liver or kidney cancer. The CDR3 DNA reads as TGCAGCGCCAAACCCTACAATGAGCAGTTCTTC. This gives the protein CSAKPYNEQFF.